This T cell receptor (beta chain) comes out of a study of cytomegalovirus exposure and HLA in healthy donors. The study's findings and limits: Segments of the TCR beta V type were, in most cases, productive about 87% or about 30% of the time in an earlier analysis.

The PCR employed 60 Vbeta primers together with 13 Jbeta primers. TCRdb's copy holds only in-frame clones and misses some; the assay was immunoSEQ multiplex PCR. The sample holds 100,000 to 150,000 clones, 75% seen once. This clone turned up a few times. Antigen unknown. This CDR3 region has 16 residues. Germline assignment: CDR1 LGHNA and CDR2 YSLEER. V lost 1 base to trimming and J lost 4 bases, with 16 bases between them. The V gene is TRBV4-3, the J gene TRBJ2-5; a possible D gene is TRBD2 (5 bases). The clonotype comes from a woman aged 45-59 years in good health and CMV-seronegative. Sequenced: PBMCs. CDR3 coding DNA: TGCGCCAGCAGCCAAGGGTGGACTTATGGTAGAGAGACCCAGTACTTC. Amino acid sequence: CASSQGWTYGRETQYF.